This T cell receptor beta chain was observed in a study of blood T cell repertoires in COVID-19. Study in general: COVID-19 samples from acute and convalescent phases originated in the United States, Italy and Spain. T cells, B-cell-depleted T cells, or PBMCs supplied cDNA or gDNA.

This clone has more than one count but fewer than ten. How the authors handled the data: Counts of nucleated cells, estimated from reference gene primer amplification, were obtained. Sequencing used immunoSEQ multiplex PCR; TCRdb keeps in-frame clones, though not all of them. V, J and clone size are taken as reported in that table, and D and trimming were inferred from the DNA itself. Here the sample spans 300,000 to 350,000 clones, roughly 90% being singletons. Germline V gene lookup returns CDR1 MNHEY and CDR2 SMNVEV (reference sequence). Unmatched junction bases numbered 8, after V lost 5 bases and J lost 8 bases. The CDR3 has 13 amino acids.

The rearrangement joins TRBV27 to TRBJ1-2; 7 positions match TRBD1. The receptor's source is a man aged 18-30 years with active or convalescent COVID-19. Sequenced: peripheral blood. The CDR3 region is CASSPQTGIGYTF. The DNA of the CDR3 is TGTGCCAGCAGTCCACAGACAGGGATCGGCTACACCTTC.